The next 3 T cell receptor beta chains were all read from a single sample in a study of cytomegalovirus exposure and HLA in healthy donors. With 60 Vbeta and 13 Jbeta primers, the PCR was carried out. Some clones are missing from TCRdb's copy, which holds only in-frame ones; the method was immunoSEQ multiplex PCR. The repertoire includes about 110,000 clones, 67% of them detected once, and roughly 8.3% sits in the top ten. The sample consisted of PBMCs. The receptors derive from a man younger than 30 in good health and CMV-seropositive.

For the CDR3, the DNA is TGCGCCAGCAGCTCAACAGCCCGGACAGGGGGCACATATGGCTACACCTTC. Amino acids: CASSSTARTGGTYGYTF. The rearrangement uses TRBV5-1 and TRBJ1-2; 11 bases are a match to TRBD1. Germline V gene lookup returns CDR1 SGHRS and CDR2 YFSETQ. Trimming at V came to 3 bases and at J to 5 bases, leaving 12 bases not matched to a gene. The CDR3 is 17 residues long.

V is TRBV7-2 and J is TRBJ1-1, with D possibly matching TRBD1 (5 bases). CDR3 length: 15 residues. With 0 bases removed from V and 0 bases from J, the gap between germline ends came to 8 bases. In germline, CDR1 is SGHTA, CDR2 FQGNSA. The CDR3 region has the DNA TGTGCCAGCAGCTTAGCCGGGGGAGTGAACACTGAAGCTTTCTTT. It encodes CASSLAGGVNTEAFF.

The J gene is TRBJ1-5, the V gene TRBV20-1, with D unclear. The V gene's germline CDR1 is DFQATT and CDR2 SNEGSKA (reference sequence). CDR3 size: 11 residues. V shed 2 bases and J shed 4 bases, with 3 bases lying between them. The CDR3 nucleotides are TGCAGTGCTAGAATAAATCAGCCCCAGCATTTT. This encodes CSARINQPQHF.